A selection of T cell receptor beta chains follows, all from one sample in a study of blood T cell repertoires in COVID-19. Using immunoSEQ multiplex PCR, the repertoire was profiled, and TCRdb retains in-frame clones only, with some absent. The table includes just under 350,000 clones, around 87% detected once. The source material was peripheral blood. These receptors all stem from a woman aged 50 to 60 with COVID-19, enrolled during active disease. Both conserved end residues are part of each CDR3. The D gene is left open where the match is weak. Rows give clone size only sometimes, using once, few, many, or a class for an expanded clone.

TRBJ1-1,.,TRBV27,TRBD1,CASSSPGRGRTEAFF,TGTGCCAGCAGTTCCCCGGGAAGGGGGCGAACTGAAGCTTTCTTT
TRBJ2-5,.,TRBV7-6,TRBD2,CASSLAWGASGRPRETQYF,TGTGCCAGCAGCTTAGCGTGGGGCGCTAGCGGGAGGCCCAGGGAGACCCAGTACTTC
TRBJ1-6,.,TRBV4-3,.,CASSQERGYSPLHF,TGCGCCAGCAGCCAAGAACGGGGTTATTCACCCCTCCACTTT
TRBJ1-1,.,TRBV18,TRBD1,CASSPGTGGPAFF,TGTGCCAGCTCACCGGGGACAGGGGGTCCAGCTTTCTTT
TRBJ2-1,.,TRBV6-4,TRBD2,CASSERTSGRGEQFF,TGTGCCAGCAGTGAGAGGACTAGCGGGAGAGGGGAGCAGTTCTTC
TRBJ1-2,.,TRBV6-2/TRBV6-3,.,CASSATGDNGYTF,TGTGCCAGCAGCGCGACAGGAGATAATGGCTACACCTTC
TRBJ1-1,few,TRBV7-3,.,CASSSGIEAFF,TGTGCCAGCAGCTCAGGGATTGAAGCTTTCTTT
TRBJ2-6,.,TRBV27,TRBD2,CASSPRIGGSGANVLTF,TGTGCCAGCAGTCCACGCATCGGGGGGTCTGGGGCCAACGTCCTGACTTTC
TRBJ1-4,.,TRBV30,.,CAWSQEGLNEKLFF,TGTGCCTGGAGTCAAGAGGGCCTCAATGAAAAACTGTTTTTT
TRBJ1-2,few,TRBV3-1/TRBV3-2,.,CASSQDLGRNYGYTF,TGTGCCAGCAGCCAAGATCTTGGGAGAAACTATGGCTACACCTTC
TRBJ1-1,.,TRBV6-2/TRBV6-3,TRBD1,CASSSPLGTGGAIPEAFF,TGTGCCAGCAGTTCCCCTTTGGGGACAGGGGGCGCGATACCTGAAGCTTTCTTT
TRBJ2-1,few,TRBV5-4,.,CASSFSGSSYNEQFF,TGTGCCAGCAGCTTTAGCGGTAGCTCCTACAATGAGCAGTTCTTC
TRBJ2-7,once,TRBV7-2,TRBD2,CASSLGASGTYEQYF,TGTGCCAGCAGCTTAGGTGCTAGCGGGACCTACGAGCAGTACTTC
TRBJ2-5,.,TRBV11-2,TRBD1,CASSVGTAGEAQYF,TGTGCCAGCAGCGTCGGGACAGCCGGAGAGGCCCAGTACTTC
TRBJ2-1,.,TRBV6-5,TRBD2,CAGRSGTSGTNEQFF,TGTGCCGGACGGTCCGGGACTAGCGGGACTAATGAGCAGTTCTTC
TRBJ2-7,.,TRBV18,TRBD1,CASSSGTGTYEQYF,TGTGCCAGCTCATCCGGGACAGGGACCTACGAGCAGTACTTC
TRBJ2-7,.,TRBV12-3/TRBV12-4,.,CASRRGSGVEQYF,TGTGCCAGCAGGCGCGGTTCAGGGGTGGAGCAGTACTTC
TRBJ2-2,.,TRBV5-1,TRBD1,CASRADRGQSGELFF,TGCGCCAGCAGAGCAGACAGGGGGCAGAGCGGGGAGCTGTTTTTT